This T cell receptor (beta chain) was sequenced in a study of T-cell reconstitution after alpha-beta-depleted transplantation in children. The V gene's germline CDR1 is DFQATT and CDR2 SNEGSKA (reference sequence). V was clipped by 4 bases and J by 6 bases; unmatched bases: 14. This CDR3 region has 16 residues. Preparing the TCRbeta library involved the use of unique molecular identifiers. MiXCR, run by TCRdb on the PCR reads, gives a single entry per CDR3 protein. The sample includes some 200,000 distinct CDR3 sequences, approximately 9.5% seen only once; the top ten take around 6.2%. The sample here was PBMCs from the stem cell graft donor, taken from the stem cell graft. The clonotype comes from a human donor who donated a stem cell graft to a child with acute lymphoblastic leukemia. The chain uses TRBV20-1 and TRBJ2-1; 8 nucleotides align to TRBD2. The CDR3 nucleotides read TGCAGTGCTATTTATCGCGGGGGGCCCCTGGTCAATGAGCAGTTCTTC. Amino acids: CSAIYRGGPLVNEQFF.